This TCR beta chain was sequenced in a study of OX40 agonist ivuxolimab in advanced cancers. On the study more broadly: The dose-escalation group included hepatocellular carcinoma, melanoma, renal cell carcinoma and head and neck cancer. Study-level results: Both CD4+ and CD8+ T cell populations in blood had undergone clonal expansion by week 6 at 0.1 to 3.0 mg/kg. Antigen targets of the expanded peripheral T cells went undetermined.

Measured with immunoSEQ multiplex PCR; TCRdb has only the in-frame clones, and not every one. The sample yields tens of thousands of clones, 75% to 90% seen once. On this clone itself: Its antigen is still unknown.

Patients had blood sampled at baseline and again on cycle 4 day 1 and cycle 7 day 1. CDR1 and CDR2 from the germline V gene are SGHAT and FQDESV (reference sequence). The CDR3 runs 13 residues. Losses at the gene ends were 7 bases for V and 6 bases for J; bases not matched to a gene: 9. The TCR comes from an adult with an advanced solid tumor such as melanoma, head and neck, liver or kidney cancer. The material was CD4+ or CD8+ T cells sorted from blood, obtained in a trial of the OX40 agonist ivuxolimab. This chain uses TRBV11-1 with TRBJ2-7; 7 positions match TRBD2. The CDR3: CASTSLPGGEQYF. The CDR3 DNA is TGTGCCAGCACCTCACTTCCGGGGGGCGAGCAGTACTTC.